This T cell receptor (beta chain) was obtained from a study of T cell responses to AZD1222 COVID-19 vaccine. Points from the study as a whole: Females made up more of the donors, who were largely white British, and clonal diversity may have come out too low. Repertoires were sampled only after the peak T cell response. Along spike, vaccine-associated CD4 TCRs were found throughout, with dominance at 160-218 and 743-854. Spike-specific TCR breadth and depth were elevated following two AZD1222 doses.

Germline assignment: CDR1 SSHAT and CDR2 FNYEAQ (reference sequence). The CDR3 extends over 14 amino acids. Data came from immunoSEQ multiplex PCR; TCRdb stores just in-frame clones and leaves some out. The profile shows 150,000 to 180,000 clones, over 70% of them singletons. With respect to this clone: Its antigen is still unknown. Sequence at one end of the junction differs from germline and may be a read error.

The clonotype comes from an adult who received the AZD1222 COVID-19 vaccine. The sample was peripheral blood, taken 28 days after the second AZD1222 dose. The chain couples TRBV7-7 to TRBJ2-5; possibly TRBD2 for D (6 bases). CDR3 bases: TGTGCTAGCAGCTCGGGACTGCCCCAAGAGACCCAGTACTTC. This codes for CASSSGLPQETQYF. Full variable domain (outside the CDR3, taken from reference TRBV7-7 and TRBJ2-5): GAGVSQSPRYKVTKRGQDVTLRCDPISSHATLYWYQQALGQGPEFLTYFNYEAQPDKSGLPSDRFSAERPEGSISTLTIQRTEQRDSAMYRCASSSGLPQETQYFGPGTRLLVL.